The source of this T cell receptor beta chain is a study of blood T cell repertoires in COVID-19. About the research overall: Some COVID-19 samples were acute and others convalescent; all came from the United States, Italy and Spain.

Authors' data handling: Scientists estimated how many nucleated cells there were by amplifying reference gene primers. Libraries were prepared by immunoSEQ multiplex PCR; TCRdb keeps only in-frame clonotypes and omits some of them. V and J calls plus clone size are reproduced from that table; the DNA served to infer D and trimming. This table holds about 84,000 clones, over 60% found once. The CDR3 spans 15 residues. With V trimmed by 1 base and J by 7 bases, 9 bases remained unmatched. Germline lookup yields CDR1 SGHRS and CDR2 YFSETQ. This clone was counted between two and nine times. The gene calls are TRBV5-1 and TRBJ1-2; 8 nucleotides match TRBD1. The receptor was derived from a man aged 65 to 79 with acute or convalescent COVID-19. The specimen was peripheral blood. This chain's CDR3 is CASSLNLDRGGGYTF. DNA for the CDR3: TGCGCCAGCAGCTTGAATCTAGACAGGGGAGGTGGCTACACCTTC.